This T cell receptor beta chain originates from a study of T cell responses to AZD1222 COVID-19 vaccine. General observations from the study: Only 5 to 7 AZD1222 recipients tested seropositive at baseline. Most donors were white British, females outnumbered males, and clonal diversity was possibly underestimated.

Measured with immunoSEQ multiplex PCR; TCRdb has only the in-frame clones, and not every one. The sample holds roughly 140,000 clones, 82% seen once. Of note for this clone: Its target is unknown.

This CDR3 is 14 amino acids long. Per the germline V gene, CDR1 is SGHRS and CDR2 is YFSETQ. The ends were cut back, 5 bases at V and 4 bases at J, with 14 bases in the middle. The origin of this receptor is an adult in good health. Specimen: peripheral blood, collected on day 0 of MenACWY control vaccination. This chain joins TRBV5-1 and TRBJ2-3; D is undetermined. DNA of the CDR3: TGCGCCAGCAGAAAATGGATGAGCTCAGATACGCAGTATTTT. It codes for CASRKWMSSDTQYF.